Listed here is a single T cell receptor beta chain. What it recognizes is unknown. The data stem from a study of shared clonotypes between healthy human individuals. Study background: Donors, aged 18 to 49, were two women and three men. Each donor contributed plates that comprised three CD4 naive, three CD4 memory, two CD8 naive and one CD8 memory.

Whole-study findings and limits: Of the naive CD4 clonotypes, around 5% were shared across a handful of donors. Compared with memory subsets, naive subsets generally had larger estimated richness.

Trimming took off 5 bases at V and 4 bases at J, with 14 bases between the two ends. This CDR3 has 14 amino acids. Germline V gives CDR1 SEHNR, CDR2 FQNEAQ (reference sequence). Only in-frame clones appear in the TCRdb table, and some are missing; sequencing was by immunoSEQ multiplex PCR. The sample records 550,000 to 750,000 clones, roughly 95% being singletons. CD45RO negativity and positive selection for CCR7 defined naive CD8 cells, a population that excluded terminally differentiated effector memory CD45RA+ cells. The clonotype originates from a woman aged 25 to 39 in good health. The chain employs TRBV7-9 and TRBJ1-2, with D unresolved. What was sequenced was naive CD8+ T cells sorted from blood. The CDR3 loop is CASSGRSDIYGYTF. Here the CDR3 DNA reads TGTGCCAGCAGCGGAAGGTCGGATATCTATGGCTACACCTTC.